These T cell receptor beta chains were read from a single sample in a study of blood T cells in healthy people across ages. Each CDR3 protein gets one entry after TCRdb re-called the 5' RACE reads with MiXCR. This table has 1.5 million to 2 million distinct CDR3 sequences, just under 50% appearing once. Source material: blood. The receptors come from a woman aged 40 to 49 in good health. CDR3s include the opening cysteine and the closing phenylalanine or tryptophan. A D gene is named only where the DNA matches it firmly.

TRBV7-2 . CASRSGLEETQYF
TRBV4-3 . CASSQYSTAQYF
TRBV11-2 . CASGGPSYNEQFF
TRBV27 TRBD1 CASSLVGQGTKDYGYTF
TRBV20-1 . CSAPWGGNQPQHF
TRBV6-1 TRBD1 CASWLSGTGADTQYF
TRBV27 . CASRDYQPGRDTQYF
TRBV20-1 TRBD1 CSAPSTLQGVNPLNTEAFF
TRBV6-2/TRBV6-3 . CASSSPAMRGSYNEQFF
TRBV6-5 TRBD1 CASGQGAREQYF
TRBV29-1 . CSVDPTHEQYF
TRBV6-5 . CASSYSTGGYTF
TRBV11-2 . CASSLVWGLDKETQYF
TRBV6-5 . CASSYRQAAWQYF
TRBV7-2 . CASSSIGPSFSYEQYF
TRBV11-2 TRBD2 CASSLRLPGLAGSSYNEQFF
TRBV27 TRBD1 CASRHTTGEYNEQFF
TRBV6-2/TRBV6-3 TRBD1 CASSYLTGGTYNEQFF
TRBV24-1 . CATSEGRETEAFF
TRBV5-5 . CASSFYGQFSNQPQHF
TRBV7-2 TRBD1 CASSETGAISYEQYF
TRBV3-1 . CASSRDNEKLFF
TRBV6-1 TRBD2 CASSPAGVGEQFF
TRBV6-5 . CASSYFRGGGRPYEQYF
TRBV7-2 . CASSLESGRVHNEQFF
TRBV29-1 TRBD2 CSSAGGEVNEQFF
TRBV7-2 . CASSLGSRGASYEQYF
TRBV12-3/TRBV12-4 TRBD2 CASSLRGWDTQYF
TRBV4-3 . CASSQDLPLGGLHNGYTF
TRBV11-1 TRBD2 CASSSAGGSYNEQYF
TRBV5-1 TRBD1 CASSLLGQGAGANVLTF
TRBV9 TRBD2 CASSVFLAGLQETQYF
TRBV3-1 TRBD1 CASSQFFTGGRTDTQYF
TRBV6-2/TRBV6-3 . CASSYSMTAFYEQYF
TRBV20-1 . CSASSVRDTYNEQFF
TRBV4-3 . CASSQDPEREQFF
TRBV20-1 . CSVSGRTDTQYF
TRBV20-1 . CSAGRADTQYF
TRBV28 . CASSLLLNEQFF
TRBV7-2 TRBD1 CASSFQGRGLTYNEQFF
TRBV11-2 TRBD2 CASSGLAGVPSGTQYF
TRBV28 TRBD1 CASRFSRDRVHEQFF
TRBV29-1 TRBD2 CSAGLAQDTGELFF
TRBV7-2 TRBD2 CASSSGGGGSFRNEQFF
TRBV2 TRBD2 CASSEAGLAGVRDEQFF
TRBV6-2/TRBV6-3 . CASSHFYRESSYNEQFF
TRBV4-1 TRBD2 CASSQPDRAGVTQYF
TRBV15 . CATSLKAFGKRGFGEQFF
TRBV27 . CASSLMGTANEQFF
TRBV6-5 . CASSHSLNYGYTF
TRBV4-2 . CASTQEGWDYGYTF
TRBV20-1 . CSAYNSGTEAFF
TRBV27 . CASSPWRGGLKTEAFF
TRBV29-1 . CSALGRERANEELFF